This entry concerns a single T cell receptor beta chain. The record originates from a study of blood T cell repertoires in COVID-19. This CDR3 region has 15 residues. In assigning cohorts, the study relied on participant-reported clinical history. Assay: immunoSEQ multiplex PCR; the TCRdb copy retains only in-frame clones and omits some. Among around 200,000 clones listed, about 84% were seen once. The material sequenced was PBMCs or T cells enriched from blood (not recorded which). The J gene is TRBJ2-3, the V gene TRBV21-1; the D call of TRBD1 is as the table states it, not checked on the DNA. TRBV21-1 is a recognized pseudogene. This TCR was sampled from a man between 40 and 49 years old with acute COVID-19. CDR3 loop: CASSKDRGIADTQYF. CDR3 DNA: TGTGCCAGCAGCAAAGACAGGGGGATTGCAGATACGCAGTATTTT.